This TCR beta chain was observed in a study of OX40 agonist ivuxolimab in advanced cancers. Study-level information: A partial response was reached by three patients: one with hepatocellular carcinoma and two with cutaneous melanoma.

The assay was immunoSEQ multiplex PCR, and TCRdb's table has in-frame clones only and misses some. The sample records tens of thousands of clones, about nine tenths being singletons. The CDR3 extends over 11 amino acids. V lost 1 base to trimming and J lost 8 bases, with 6 bases between them. Germline assignment: CDR1 DFQATT and CDR2 SNEGSKA (reference sequence). This TCR derives from an adult with an advanced solid tumor such as melanoma, head and neck, liver or kidney cancer. The source material was CD4+ or CD8+ T cells sorted from blood, sampled in a trial of the OX40 agonist ivuxolimab. This chain links TRBV20-1 with TRBJ2-1; a possible D gene is TRBD1 (6 bases). The CDR3 sequence is CSARGGHEQFF. For the CDR3, the DNA is TGCAGTGCTAGAGGGGGGCATGAGCAGTTCTTC.